This T cell receptor beta chain was obtained from a study of cytomegalovirus exposure and HLA in healthy donors. Overall study context: A later analysis reported the 100 to 150 validation repertoires used the same platform as the roughly 700 first-cohort repertoires.

Some clones are missing from TCRdb's copy, which holds only in-frame ones; the method was immunoSEQ multiplex PCR. The sample yields 150,000 to 250,000 clones, 75% to 85% seen once. Regarding this clone: Its cognate antigen is unknown.

With 8 bases removed from V and 6 bases from J, the gap between germline ends came to 13 bases. The CDR3 contains 13 residues. Germline CDR1 and CDR2: WSHSY and SAAADI. The donors were part of the roughly 130-subject validation cohort, which stood apart from the 666-subject first cohort. Whole-study results and caveats: Altogether, some 170 TCR beta chains were recorded as cytomegalovirus-associated. According to a subsequent analysis, TCR clusters from the first cohort were inclined to appear together in the 130 or so validation repertoires.

Sequences were obtained from PBMCs. The TCR was taken from a woman aged 25-40 years in good health and CMV-seropositive. The chain employs TRBV10-2 and TRBJ2-2, with D unclear. CDR3 DNA sequence: TGCGCCAGCGGAATCTCGGCGGCCGGGGAGCTGTTTTTT. Translation: CASGISAAGELFF.